Sequencing of this T cell receptor beta chain was carried out in a study of blood T cell repertoires in COVID-19 (dated by TCRdb to 2020 to 2022). For the study in its entirety: The collaborator samples originated in the United States, Italy and Spain and spanned the acute and convalescent phases of COVID-19. The material from the prospective study consisted of cDNA or gDNA derived from T cells, B-cell-depleted T cells, or PBMCs. Deeply sampled blood TCRbeta repertoires from subjects exposed to, actively infected with, or recovered from COVID-19 were included in the dataset. The repertoires were made available in a free public database intended to serve as a resource for research on the immune response to SARS-CoV-2. Samples were obtained from the ongoing ImmuneRACE study (first 160 participants) and from some 1,300 subjects provided by 6 global collaborators. Nearly every sample came with metadata listing a de-identified subject ID, COVID-19 status, age in years and sex. Where available, HLA class I and class II types were obtained from metadata supplied by the sample provider rather than from assay-based typing. Results the study describes overall, beyond this receptor: How much clinical and demographic metadata was included differed by source and by participant, and the metadata was provided uncurated.

The immunoSEQ Assay, a bias-controlled multiplex PCR, was used to amplify TCRbeta CDR3 regions from genomic DNA. In the original analysis: Within the assay, amplification of reference gene primers was used to estimate how many nucleated cells each sample contained. To quantify the absolute abundance of each unique TCRbeta CDR3 rearrangement, sequence reads were collapsed and filtered. For each sample, productive Simpson clonality was calculated as the square root of Simpson's diversity index across productive rearrangements. Imported from immuneACCESS, the table was reduced by TCRdb to in-frame sequences with V and J called. These copies leave out some clones; in studies compared against another copy, an unresolved V gene accounts for under half, and the cause of the remainder is not known. Clone size and V and J calls were adopted from that table, with D and trimming inferred from the DNA. In this sample the table shows some 68,000 clones, more than 85% of which occur a single time. The ten largest clones add up to 7.3% of the sample.

The CDR1 and CDR2 encoded by the germline V gene are KGHSH and LQKENI. Ends trimmed: V by 3 bases, J by 7 bases; bases unmatched to a gene: 3. The CDR3 contains 14 residues, cysteine and phenylalanine counted. The retained sequence is limited to the CDR3, 42 bases, with the frame set at the first base. One collaborating source in Seattle enrolled patients while the patients were actively infected and followed the patients over time throughout the course of disease. Collaborating institutions collected whole blood in K2EDTA tubes following their own protocols. Collaborator samples were shipped for TCRbeta analysis as frozen whole blood, isolated PBMCs, or DNA extracted from either sample type. Concerning this clone itself: It has no known antigen specificity. Per-base quality was not reported, and no clone a single base away is much larger than it.

The sample consisted of peripheral blood. The receptor chain draws on TRBV18 and TRBJ1-6; 7 central nucleotides agree with TRBD1. The clonotype comes from a man aged 40-49 years with COVID-19, enrolled during active disease. The CDR3 protein is CASSPRGGNSPLHF. At the DNA level, the sequence is TGTGCCAGCTCACCTCGAGGGGGCAATTCACCCCTCCACTTT.